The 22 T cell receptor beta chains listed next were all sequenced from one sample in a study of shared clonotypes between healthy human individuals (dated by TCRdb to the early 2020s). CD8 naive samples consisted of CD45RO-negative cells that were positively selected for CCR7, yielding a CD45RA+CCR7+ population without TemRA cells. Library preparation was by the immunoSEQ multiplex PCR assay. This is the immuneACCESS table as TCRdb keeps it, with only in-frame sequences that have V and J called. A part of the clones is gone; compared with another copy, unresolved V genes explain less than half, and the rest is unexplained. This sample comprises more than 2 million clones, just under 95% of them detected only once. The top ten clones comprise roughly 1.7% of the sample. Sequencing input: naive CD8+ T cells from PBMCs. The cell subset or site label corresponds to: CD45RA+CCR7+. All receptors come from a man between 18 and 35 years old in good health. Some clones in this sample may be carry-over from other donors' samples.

The CDR3 nucleotides are TGTGCCAGCAGCGTGACAGGGGGCGGAAACGAGCAGTACTTC. Residues: CASSVTGGGNEQYF. This sequence joins TRBV28 and TRBJ2-7; 10 bases align to TRBD1. The V segment lost 6 bases and the J segment 5 bases; nucleotides outside the gene matches: 7. The length of the CDR3 is 14 residues. Germline-derived CDR1 and CDR2 are MDHEN and SYDVKM.

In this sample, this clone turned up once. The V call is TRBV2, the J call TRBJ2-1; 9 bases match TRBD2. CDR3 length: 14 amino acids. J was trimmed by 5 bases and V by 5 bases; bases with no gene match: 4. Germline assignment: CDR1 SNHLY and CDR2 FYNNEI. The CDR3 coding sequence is TGTGCCAGCAGTAGACCTAGCGGGGACAATGAGCAGTTCTTC. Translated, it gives CASSRPSGDNEQFF.

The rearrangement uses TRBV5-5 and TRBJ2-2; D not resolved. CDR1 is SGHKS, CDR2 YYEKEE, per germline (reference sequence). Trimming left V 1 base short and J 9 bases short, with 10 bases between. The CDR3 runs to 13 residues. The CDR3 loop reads CASSLRAFRELFF. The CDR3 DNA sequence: TGTGCCAGCAGCTTGCGAGCTTTCCGGGAGCTGTTTTTT.

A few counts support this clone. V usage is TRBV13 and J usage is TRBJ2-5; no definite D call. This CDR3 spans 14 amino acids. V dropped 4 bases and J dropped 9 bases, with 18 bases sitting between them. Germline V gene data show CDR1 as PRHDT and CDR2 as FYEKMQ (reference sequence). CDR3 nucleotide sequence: TGTGCCAGCAGCTACCGGACCCCTGACGAGGCCCAGTACTTC. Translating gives CASSYRTPDEAQYF.

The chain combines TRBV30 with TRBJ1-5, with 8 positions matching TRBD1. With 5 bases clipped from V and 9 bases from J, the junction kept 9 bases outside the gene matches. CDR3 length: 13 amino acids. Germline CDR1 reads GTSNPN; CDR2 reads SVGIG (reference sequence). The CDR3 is CAWGMVQGGPQHF. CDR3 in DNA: TGTGCCTGGGGAATGGTACAGGGGGGGCCCCAGCATTTT.

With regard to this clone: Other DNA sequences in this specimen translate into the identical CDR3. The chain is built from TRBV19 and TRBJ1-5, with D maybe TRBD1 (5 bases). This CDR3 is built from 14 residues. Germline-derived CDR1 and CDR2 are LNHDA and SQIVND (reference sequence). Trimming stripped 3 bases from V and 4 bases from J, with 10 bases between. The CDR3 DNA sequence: TGTGCCAGTAGTATCCAGGGCCTAAATCAGCCCCAGCATTTT. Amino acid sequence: CASSIQGLNQPQHF. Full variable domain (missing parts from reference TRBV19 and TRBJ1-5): DGGITQSPKYLFRKEGQNVTLSCEQNLNHDAMYWYRQDPGQGLRLIYYSQIVNDFQKGDIAEGYSVSREKKESFPLTVTSAQKNPTAFYLCASSIQGLNQPQHFGDGTRLSIL.

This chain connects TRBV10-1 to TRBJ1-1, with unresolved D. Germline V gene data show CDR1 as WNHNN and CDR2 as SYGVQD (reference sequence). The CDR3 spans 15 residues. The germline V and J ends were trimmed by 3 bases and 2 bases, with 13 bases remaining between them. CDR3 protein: CASSESVGLNTEAFF. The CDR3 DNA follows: TGCGCCAGCAGTGAATCGGTCGGATTAAACACTGAAGCTTTCTTT.

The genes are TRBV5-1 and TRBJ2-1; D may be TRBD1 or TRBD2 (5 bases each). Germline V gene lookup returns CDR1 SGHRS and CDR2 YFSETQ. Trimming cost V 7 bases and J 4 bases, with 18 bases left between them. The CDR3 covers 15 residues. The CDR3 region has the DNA TGCGCCAGCTCTGGGGGAGATATCCCATACAATGAGCAGTTCTTC. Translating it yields CASSGGDIPYNEQFF. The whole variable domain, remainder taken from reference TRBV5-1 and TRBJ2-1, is KAGVTQTPRYLIKTRGQQVTLSCSPISGHRSVSWYQQTPGQGLQFLFEYFSETQRNKGNFPGRFSGRQFSNSRSEMNVSTLELGDSALYLCASSGGDIPYNEQFFGPGTRLTVL.

This chain's CDR3 is CASSLVDRGHGYTF. The CDR3 DNA reads as TGTGCCAGCAGCTTAGTGGACAGGGGGCACGGCTACACCTTC. The chain employs TRBV7-2 and TRBJ1-2; TRBD1 agrees at 11 bases. CDR1 SGHTA and CDR2 FQGNSA come from the germline V gene. The CDR3 sequence is 14 residues long. The V and J ends lost 1 base and 8 bases, in that order; junction bases with no gene match: 3.

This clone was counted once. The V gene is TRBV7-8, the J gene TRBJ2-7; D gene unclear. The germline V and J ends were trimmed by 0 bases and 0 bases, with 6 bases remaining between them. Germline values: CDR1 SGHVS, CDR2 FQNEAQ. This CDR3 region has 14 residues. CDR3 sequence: CASSLAIYSYEQYF. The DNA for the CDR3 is TGTGCCAGCAGCTTAGCGATATACTCCTACGAGCAGTACTTC.

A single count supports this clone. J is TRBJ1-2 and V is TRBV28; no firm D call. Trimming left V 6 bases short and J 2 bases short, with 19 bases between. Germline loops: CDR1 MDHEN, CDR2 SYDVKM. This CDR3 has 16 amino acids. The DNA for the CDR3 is TGTGCCAGCAGCTACATCACATCTGGGGTCAACTATGGCTACACCTTC. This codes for CASSYITSGVNYGYTF.

The CDR3 loop is CAISESGDREETQYF. As DNA, the CDR3 is TGTGCCATCAGTGAGTCGGGGGACAGGGAAGAGACCCAGTACTTC. The chain recombines TRBV10-3 with TRBJ2-5, with 9 bases matching TRBD1. Germline CDR1 ENHRY, CDR2 SYGVKD. V dropped 0 bases and J dropped 3; count of bases not matched to a gene: 2. This CDR3 contains 15 residues.

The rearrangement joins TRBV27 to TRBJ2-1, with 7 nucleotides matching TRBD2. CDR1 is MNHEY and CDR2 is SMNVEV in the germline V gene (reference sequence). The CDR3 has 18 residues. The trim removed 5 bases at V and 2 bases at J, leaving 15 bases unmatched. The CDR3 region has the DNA TGTGCCAGCAGTCCTCGGGCGGGAGCTCCCCCTGCCTACAATGAGCAGTTCTTC. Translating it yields CASSPRAGAPPAYNEQFF.

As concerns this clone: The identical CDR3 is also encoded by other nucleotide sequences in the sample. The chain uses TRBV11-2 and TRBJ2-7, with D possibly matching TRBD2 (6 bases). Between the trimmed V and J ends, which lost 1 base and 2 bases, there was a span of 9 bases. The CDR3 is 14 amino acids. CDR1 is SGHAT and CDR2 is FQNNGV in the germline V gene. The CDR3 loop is CASSLGAGPYEQYF. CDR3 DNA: TGTGCCAGCAGCTTAGGAGCGGGTCCCTACGAGCAGTACTTC.

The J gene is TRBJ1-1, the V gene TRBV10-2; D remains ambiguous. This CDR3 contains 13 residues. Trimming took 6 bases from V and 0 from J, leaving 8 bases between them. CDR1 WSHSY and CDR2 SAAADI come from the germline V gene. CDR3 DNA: TGCGCCAGCAGCGGACGCATGAACACTGAAGCTTTCTTT. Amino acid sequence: CASSGRMNTEAFF.

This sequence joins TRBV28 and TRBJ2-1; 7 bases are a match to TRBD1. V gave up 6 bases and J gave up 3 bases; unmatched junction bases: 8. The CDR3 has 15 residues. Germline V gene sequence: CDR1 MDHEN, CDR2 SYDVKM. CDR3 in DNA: TGTGCCAGCAGCCACTCGGCAGGGGGCTACAATGAGCAGTTCTTC. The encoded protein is CASSHSAGGYNEQFF.

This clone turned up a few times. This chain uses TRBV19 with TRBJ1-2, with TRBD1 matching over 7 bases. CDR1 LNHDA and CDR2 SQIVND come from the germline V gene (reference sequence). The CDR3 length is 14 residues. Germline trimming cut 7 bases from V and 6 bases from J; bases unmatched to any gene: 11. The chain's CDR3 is CASTKGAFGHGYTF. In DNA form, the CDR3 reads TGTGCCAGTACCAAGGGGGCCTTTGGCCATGGCTACACCTTC. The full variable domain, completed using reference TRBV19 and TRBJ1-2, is DGGITQSPKYLFRKEGQNVTLSCEQNLNHDAMYWYRQDPGQGLRLIYYSQIVNDFQKGDIAEGYSVSREKKESFPLTVTSAQKNPTAFYLCASTKGAFGHGYTFGSGTRLTVV.

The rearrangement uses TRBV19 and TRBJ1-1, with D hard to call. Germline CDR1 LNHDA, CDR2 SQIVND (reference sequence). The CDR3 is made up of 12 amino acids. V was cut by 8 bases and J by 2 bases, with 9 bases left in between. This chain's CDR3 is CASSQRNTEAFF. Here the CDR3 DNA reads TGTGCCAGTTCTCAGAGAAACACTGAAGCTTTCTTT.

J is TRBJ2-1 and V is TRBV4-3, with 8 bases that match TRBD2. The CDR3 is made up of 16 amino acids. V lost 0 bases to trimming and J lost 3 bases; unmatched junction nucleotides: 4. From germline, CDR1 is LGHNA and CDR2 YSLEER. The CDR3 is CASSQELAAIYNEQFF. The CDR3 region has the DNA TGCGCCAGCAGCCAAGAACTAGCGGCGATCTACAATGAGCAGTTCTTC.

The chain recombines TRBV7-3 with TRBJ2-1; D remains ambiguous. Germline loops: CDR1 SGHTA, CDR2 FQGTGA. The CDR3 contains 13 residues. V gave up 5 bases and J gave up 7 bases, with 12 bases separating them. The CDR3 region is CASSDAIGNEQFF. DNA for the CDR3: TGTGCCAGCAGCGACGCCATAGGGAATGAGCAGTTCTTC.

CDR3 DNA: TGTGCCAGCAGTTTATACGAGGGACAGTCCAGGCACGAGCAGTACTTC. Translating gives CASSLYEGQSRHEQYF. The gene calls are TRBV27 and TRBJ2-7; 7 nucleotides agree with TRBD1. Unmatched junction bases numbered 11, after V lost 1 base and J lost 5 bases. This CDR3 is built from 16 residues. CDR1 and CDR2 (germline): MNHEY, SMNVEV (reference sequence).

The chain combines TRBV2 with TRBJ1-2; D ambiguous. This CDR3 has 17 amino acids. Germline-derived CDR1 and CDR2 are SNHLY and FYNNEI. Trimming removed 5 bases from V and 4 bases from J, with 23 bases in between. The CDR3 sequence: CASSLWGLFTQSYGYTF. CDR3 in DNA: TGTGCCAGCAGTCTTTGGGGTCTCTTCACCCAGTCCTATGGCTACACCTTC.